The 20 T cell receptor beta chains given below trace back to one sample, sequenced in a study of T cells in Graves' hyperthyroidism and ophthalmopathy. Using RNA transcripts as the source, TCR beta CDR3 regions were amplified. Researchers ran a first-round RT-PCR on the TCR CDR3 using the HTBI primer set. TCRdb re-called the multiplex PCR reads through MiXCR, storing one row per CDR3 protein. Among some 460,000 distinct CDR3 sequences listed, around a sixth were seen once. The sample taken for sequencing was blood. The origin of the receptors is a young woman with Graves' hyperthyroidism.

This clonotype was seen only a few times. The CDR3 sequence is CASSSASLANTGELFF. In DNA form, the CDR3 reads TGCGCCAGCAGCTCGGCGAGCCTCGCGAACACCGGGGAGCTGTTTTTT. The rearrangement links TRBV5-1 to TRBJ2-2; D gene unclear. Germline CDR1 SGHRS, CDR2 YFSETQ. This CDR3 contains 16 residues. Trimming left V 3 bases short and J 0 bases short, with 12 bases between.

The table lists this clonotype with many counts. The chain joins TRBV28 to TRBJ1-6; 7 nucleotides agree with TRBD1. This CDR3 contains 15 residues. The V segment lost 6 bases and the J segment 8 bases; nucleotides outside the gene matches: 10. The germline V gene has CDR1 MDHEN and CDR2 SYDVKM. This CDR3 is CASRRPITGDSPLHF. The CDR3 region has the DNA TGTGCCAGCAGGAGGCCAATTACAGGGGATTCACCCCTCCACTTT. Full variable domain (rest looked up from reference TRBV28 and TRBJ1-6): DVKVTQSSRYLVKRTGEKVFLECVQDMDHENMFWYRQDPGLGLRLIYFSYDVKMKEKGDIPEGYSVSREKKERFSLILESASTNQTSMYLCASRRPITGDSPLHFGNGTRLTVT.

This clonotype showed up many times. V is TRBV11-2 and J is TRBJ1-3, with a tentative D call TRBD1 (5 bases). This CDR3 region has 15 residues. The ends were cut back, 7 bases at V and 8 bases at J, with 21 bases in the middle. The V gene's germline CDR1 is SGHAT and CDR2 FQNNGV. CDR3 sequence: CASTRRDVWRDTIYF. The CDR3 nucleotides are TGTGCCAGCACCCGAAGGGACGTTTGGAGAGACACCATATATTTT.

The sample holds many counts of this clonotype. The genes are TRBV5-1 and TRBJ1-1, with no clear D. The CDR3 is made up of 14 amino acids. Trimming removed 4 bases from V and 0 bases from J, with 10 bases in between. Germline assignment: CDR1 SGHRS and CDR2 YFSETQ. The CDR3 DNA is TGCGCCAGCAGCCGAAGGAGTCTGAACACTGAAGCTTTCTTT. This sequence encodes CASSRRSLNTEAFF.

This clonotype was seen at least ten times. The chain uses TRBV6-1 and TRBJ1-4, with D perhaps TRBD1 (6 bases). V dropped 7 bases and J dropped 4 bases, with 13 bases sitting between them. From germline, CDR1 is MNHNS and CDR2 SASEGT. The CDR3 is 14 amino acids. CDR3 region: CASIQQGRNEKLFF. The DNA of the CDR3 is TGTGCCAGCATCCAACAGGGACGTAATGAAAAACTGTTTTTT.

This chain uses TRBV6-6 with TRBJ2-3, with D hard to call. This CDR3 comprises 16 residues. The V end was cut by 0 bases, the J end by 0 bases, with 10 bases between. The germline CDR1 and CDR2 sequences are MNHNY and SVGAGI (reference sequence). For the CDR3, the DNA is TGTGCCAGCAGTTACTCGCCCGGAATAAGCACAGATACGCAGTATTTT. This codes for CASSYSPGISTDTQYF.

This clonotype was observed a few times. The rearrangement uses TRBV11-2 and TRBJ2-7; 12 bases fit TRBD2. V dropped 5 bases and J dropped 5; count of bases not matched to a gene: 7. Germline lookup yields CDR1 SGHAT and CDR2 FQNNGV. The CDR3 contains 15 residues. CDR3 DNA sequence: TGTGCCAGCAGCCCGACTAGCGGGGGAGTACACGAGCAGTACTTC. Translation: CASSPTSGGVHEQYF.

This clonotype is a singleton in its sample. The chain has TRBV2 and TRBJ2-7, with D tentatively TRBD2 (5 bases). Germline loops: CDR1 SNHLY, CDR2 FYNNEI. This CDR3 is 15 amino acids long. The ends were cut back, 2 bases at V and 4 bases at J, with 15 bases in the middle. Here the CDR3 reads CASSERWLAVYEQYF. CDR3 bases: TGTGCCAGCAGTGAAAGGTGGCTAGCAGTATACGAGCAGTACTTC.

This clonotype was found many times. The V gene is TRBV28, the J gene TRBJ2-7; 7 nucleotides line up with TRBD1. The CDR3 is made up of 15 amino acids. The V gene's germline CDR1 is MDHEN and CDR2 SYDVKM. V shed 5 bases and J 7 bases; nucleotides not matched to a gene: 14. For the CDR3, the DNA is TGTGCCAGCAGTACTGAGGGGGCCTGGTCGGGGGAGCAGTACTTC. Its translation: CASSTEGAWSGEQYF.

The sample holds many counts of this clonotype. The CDR3 nucleotides are TGTGCCAGCGCCCCCTTAAGGGGACAGGGGCTGCACACCATATATTTT. Protein product: CASAPLRGQGLHTIYF. The chain employs TRBV12-3 or TRBV12-4 and TRBJ1-3, with TRBD1 identical over 10 bases. V was pared by 8 bases and J by 8 bases, with 15 bases of the junction left unmatched. CDR3 length: 16 amino acids.

This clonotype showed up many times. The V gene is TRBV30, the J gene TRBJ2-5; the match to TRBD1 covers 7 bases. This CDR3 is built from 14 residues. V lost 2 bases, J lost 1 base, and 4 bases stayed unmatched. Germline CDR1 and CDR2: GTSNPN and SVGIG (reference sequence). This CDR3 reads CAWSIPGGQETQYF. The CDR3 coding sequence is TGTGCCTGGAGTATCCCAGGGGGCCAAGAGACCCAGTACTTC.

This clonotype was found many times. This sequence joins TRBV9 and TRBJ2-7; 10 bases fit TRBD1. V shed 0 bases and J 0 bases; nucleotides not matched to a gene: 0. CDR3 length: 15 amino acids. Germline V gives CDR1 SGDLS, CDR2 YYNGEE. This CDR3 is CASSVGTGGSYEQYF. The CDR3 coding sequence is TGTGCCAGCAGCGTAGGGACAGGGGGCTCCTACGAGCAGTACTTC.

This clonotype occurred many times. The chain has TRBV12-3 or TRBV12-4 and TRBJ2-5, with 8 bases that match TRBD1. The CDR3 spans 15 residues. The junction had 9 bases not matched to a gene; V was cut back by 5 bases and J by 4 bases. The CDR3, as DNA: TGTGCCAGCAGTCGGGGACAGGCCTCCGGAGAGACCCAGTACTTC. Translating gives CASSRGQASGETQYF.

This clonotype showed up many times. The chain is built from TRBV27 and TRBJ2-4; TRBD1 matches at 11 bases. The CDR3 spans 15 residues. Germline CDR1 and CDR2: MNHEY and SMNVEV (reference sequence). V was clipped by 5 bases and J by 8 bases; unmatched bases: 8. CDR3 residues: CASSPRTGGRDIQYF. CDR3 DNA sequence: TGTGCCAGCAGTCCCCGGACAGGGGGCCGGGACATTCAGTACTTC.

The chain couples TRBV5-1 to TRBJ1-6; TRBD1 agrees at 9 bases. Germline lookup yields CDR1 SGHRS and CDR2 YFSETQ. The length of the CDR3 is 16 residues. With V trimmed by 2 bases and J by 9 bases, 9 bases remained unmatched. The CDR3 DNA reads TGCGCCAGCAGCTTAGAGGTACAGGGGGCTGGTTCACCCCTCCACTTT. Translation: CASSLEVQGAGSPLHF.

This clonotype was seen at least ten times. This chain uses TRBV7-9 with TRBJ2-5; D gene unclear. Trimming removed 5 bases at V and 1 base at J, with 14 bases between. The CDR3 covers 15 residues. In germline, CDR1 is SEHNR, CDR2 FQNEAQ (reference sequence). The CDR3 sequence is CASSGGMAAQETQYF. DNA of the CDR3: TGTGCCAGCAGCGGCGGTATGGCCGCCCAAGAGACCCAGTACTTC.

This clonotype was recorded many times. V is TRBV6-2 or TRBV6-3 and J is TRBJ1-2, with D possibly matching TRBD1 (5 bases). Trimming stripped 6 bases from V and 4 bases from J, with 9 bases between. CDR3 length: 12 residues. CDR1 and CDR2 from the germline V gene are MNHEY and SVGEGT. The CDR3 coding sequence is TGTGCCAGCAGCCACGACAGCTATGGCTACACCTTC. The encoded protein is CASSHDSYGYTF.

This clonotype was observed many times. The genes are TRBV11-1 and TRBJ2-1; no definite D call. V was trimmed by 1 base and J by 0 bases, leaving 13 bases between them. The germline gives CDR1 SGHAT, CDR2 FQDESV (reference sequence). The CDR3 consists of 17 residues. This chain's CDR3 is CASSLGTILSSYNEQFF. The CDR3 nucleotides are TGTGCCAGCAGCTTAGGTACGATATTAAGCTCCTACAATGAGCAGTTCTTC.

This clonotype appeared many times. V usage is TRBV7-3 and J usage is TRBJ1-2, with 10 bases fitting TRBD1. The trim removed 0 bases at V and 8 bases at J, leaving 6 bases unmatched. The CDR3 loop spans 15 amino acids. The germline V gene encodes CDR1 SGHTA and CDR2 FQGTGA. Here the CDR3 DNA reads TGTGCCAGCAGCTTAACAGGACAGGGGGTCGAGGGCTACACCTTC. Translation gives CASSLTGQGVEGYTF.

This clonotype was recorded at least ten times. The rearrangement uses TRBV3-1 and TRBJ2-7; D is possibly TRBD1 (6 bases). The CDR3 spans 13 residues. Germline V lookup: CDR1 LGHDT, CDR2 YNNKEL (reference sequence). V lost 4 bases to trimming and J lost 2 bases, with 9 bases between them. The CDR3 reads CASSPGDTYEQYF. CDR3 in DNA: TGTGCCAGCAGCCCAGGGGACACCTACGAGCAGTACTTC.